The present TCR beta chain was sequenced within a study of cytomegalovirus exposure and HLA in healthy donors. Looking at the study overall: The roughly 700 first-cohort repertoires shared a platform with the roughly 120 validation repertoires, as reported in a later analysis.

The donors were members of the validation cohort comprising over a hundred subjects, separate from the approximately 630-subject first cohort. Regarding this clone: The antigen remains unidentified.

Points from the study as a whole: The tendency of first-cohort TCR clusters to co-occur in the roughly 130 validation repertoires emerged from a later analysis.

Clones were sequenced by immunoSEQ multiplex PCR, and TCRdb holds only the in-frame ones, with some missing. This repertoire shows around 170,000 clones, around 84% found once; its top ten account for roughly 15%. Germline trimming cut 5 bases from V and 2 bases from J; bases unmatched to any gene: 2. The CDR3 spans 15 residues. Germline V gives CDR1 MDHEN, CDR2 SYDVKM. What was sequenced was PBMCs. The clonotype was recovered from a man between 18 and 35 years old in good health and CMV-seropositive. The chain couples TRBV28 to TRBJ2-7; the match to TRBD2 covers 14 bases. CDR3 in DNA: TGTGCCAGCAGTGGGACTAGCGGGAGTCCCTACGAGCAGTACTTC. This translates into CASSGTSGSPYEQYF.